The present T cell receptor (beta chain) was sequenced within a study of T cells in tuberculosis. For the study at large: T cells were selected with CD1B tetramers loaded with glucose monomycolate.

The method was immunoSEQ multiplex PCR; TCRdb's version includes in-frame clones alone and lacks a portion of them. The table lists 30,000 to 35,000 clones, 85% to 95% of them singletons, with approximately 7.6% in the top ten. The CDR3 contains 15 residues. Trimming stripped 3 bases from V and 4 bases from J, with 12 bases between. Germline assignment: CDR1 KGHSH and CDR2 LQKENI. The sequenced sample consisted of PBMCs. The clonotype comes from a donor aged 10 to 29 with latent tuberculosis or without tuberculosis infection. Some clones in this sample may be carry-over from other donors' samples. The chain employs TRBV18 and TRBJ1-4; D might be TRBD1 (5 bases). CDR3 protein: CASSPPGLSNEKLFF. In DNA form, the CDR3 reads TGTGCCAGCTCACCCCCGGGACTCAGTAATGAAAAACTGTTTTTT.